The sequence of this T cell receptor beta chain was determined in a study of CD8 T cells in Susac syndrome. Random hexamers were used to reverse transcribe the RNA input (about 0.5 to 1 ug). MiXCR, run by TCRdb on the immunoSEQ multiplex PCR reads, gives a single entry per CDR3 protein. The sample lists 130,000 to 150,000 distinct CDR3 sequences, approximately 93% occurring once. This clonotype was detected a few times. Germline V gene lookup returns CDR1 MNHEY and CDR2 SVGEGT. CDR3 length equals 19 residues. Trimming pared 0 bases from V and 8 bases from J, leaving 26 bases between. Sequencing was carried out using CD4+ T cells from PBMCs. The chain carries TRBV6-2 or TRBV6-3 and TRBJ1-5; D call uncertain. This clonotype originated in a human donor in good health. The CDR3 protein is CASSYSIRDKVKDREPQHF. CDR3 nucleotide sequence: TGTGCCAGCAGTTACTCGATTCGCGACAAGGTAAAGGATAGGGAGCCCCAGCATTTT.